A single count supports the clone carrying this T cell receptor (beta chain). The protocol was immunoSEQ multiplex PCR, while the TCRdb copy is restricted to in-frame clones and leaves out a portion. Seen here are roughly 230,000 clones, approximately 80% observed once, and the top ten hold around 3.4%. Study members were between roughly 18 and 89 years old and lived in over 20 US regions. In assigning cohorts, the study relied on participant-reported clinical history. Trimming cost V 6 bases and J 6 bases, with 14 bases left between them. From germline, CDR1 is MNHEY and CDR2 SVGEGT. The CDR3 covers 14 residues. The data stem from a study of blood T cell repertoires in COVID-19.

This sequence originates from a woman aged 55-70 years who had recovered from COVID-19. V gene TRBV6-2 or TRBV6-3 combines with J gene TRBJ1-4; D might be TRBD1 (6 bases). Sequencing was performed on PBMCs or T cells enriched from blood (not recorded which). The CDR3: CASSAGQFYEKLFF. For the CDR3, the DNA is TGTGCCAGCAGCGCCGGACAGTTTTATGAAAAACTGTTTTTT.